Here is one T cell receptor (beta chain) with its context. The data are from a study of T cells after yellow fever vaccination. For the study at large: SMART-Seq v4 Ultra Low Input served to prepare low-cell-number fractions.

This CDR3 contains 16 residues. The ends were cut back, 6 bases at V and 2 bases at J, with 14 bases in the middle. The germline gives CDR1 LGHNA, CDR2 YSLEER. Production of TCR cDNA was by 5'RACE template switching, which also added a universal primer site and UMIs. TCRdb redid the calling of the 5' RACE reads with MiXCR, one entry per CDR3 protein. The data contain about 630,000 distinct CDR3 sequences, roughly an eighth of them singletons. The sequence was obtained from a man aged 25 to 40 who received the YFV17D yellow fever vaccine. J is TRBJ2-6 and V is TRBV4-3, with D unresolved. Sample: PBMCs, taken on the day of the yellow fever booster vaccination. The CDR3 DNA reads as TGCGCCAGCAGGGGCAGCGCTACTCCTGGGGCCAACGTCCTGACTTTC. Translating it yields CASRGSATPGANVLTF.